The source of this T cell receptor delta chain is a study of human gamma delta and Vdelta1 T cells (dated by TCRdb to 2016 to 2019). With respect to the entire study: The study investigated Delta One T cells, Vd1+ gamma-delta T cells, as cytotoxic effectors against acute myeloid leukemia.

The library relied on PCR. Sequencing was carried out with an Illumina MiSeq. With CATT, TCRdb called clones again from the public reads; duplicate DNA rows were later joined. The table for this sample lists over 5,500 delta-chain clones; over 30% of them were counted only once. Roughly 6.4% of the sample is held by the ten biggest clonotypes. Taken from the germline V gene, the CDR1 and CDR2 loops are TSWWSYY and QGS. The CDR3, cysteine through phenylalanine, is 23 amino acids long. Only the CDR3 portion is preserved as DNA: 69 bases, with reading frame beginning at the first base. Cut back by 3 bases and 8 bases, the V and J ends lie 35 bases apart. Regarding this clone: Its antigen is not yet known. This sequence may be a read error, since a much larger clone differs from it by one base.

Findings and caveats that apply to the study as a whole: Polyclonality and broad cytotoxic targeting of acute myeloid leukemia were reported for Delta One T cells.

This receptor was obtained from a human donor in good health. The chain links TRDV1 with TRDJ3; matching of 6 bases hints at TRDD2 as the D gene. The sample consisted of Vdelta1 gamma-delta T cells from blood grown in culture (DOT cells). The label giving this sample's cell subset or site can be read as: Delta One T cells, in vitro expanded/differentiated Vd1+ gamma-delta T cells. The sequenced DNA is TGTGCTCTTGGGGACTACCAAGGCACGCTTTCCTATTATCCGGGGCCCCACACCCGACAGATGTTTTTC. This yields the protein CALGDYQGTLSYYPGPHTRQMFF.